The TCR beta chain described here comes from a study of spatial heterogeneity in lung cancer. Study-level results: Higher tumor mutation counts went along with higher counts of expanded intratumoral alpha and beta TCRs.

At least ten counts were recorded for this clonotype. As yet, its antigen is unknown. Noted time point: sample taken at primary tumor resection. Samples were donated by 72 untreated early-stage non-small cell lung cancer patients. TCRdb itself ran the 5' RACE reads through MiXCR, one entry per CDR3 protein. This sample has 24,000 or so distinct CDR3 sequences, with around 10% found just once. Germline loops: CDR1 SGHAT, CDR2 FQNNGV. The CDR3 runs to 13 residues. Trimming shortened V by 0 bases and J by 7 bases, and 7 bases separated the two germline ends. This sequence was found in a male donor with early-stage non-small cell lung cancer. The sequencing used lung tumor tissue, collected at surgery. The chain has TRBV11-2 and TRBJ2-1, with no clear D. The CDR3 DNA reads as TGTGCCAGCAGCTTAGATCGGTCTAATGAGCAGTTCTTC. It encodes CASSLDRSNEQFF.